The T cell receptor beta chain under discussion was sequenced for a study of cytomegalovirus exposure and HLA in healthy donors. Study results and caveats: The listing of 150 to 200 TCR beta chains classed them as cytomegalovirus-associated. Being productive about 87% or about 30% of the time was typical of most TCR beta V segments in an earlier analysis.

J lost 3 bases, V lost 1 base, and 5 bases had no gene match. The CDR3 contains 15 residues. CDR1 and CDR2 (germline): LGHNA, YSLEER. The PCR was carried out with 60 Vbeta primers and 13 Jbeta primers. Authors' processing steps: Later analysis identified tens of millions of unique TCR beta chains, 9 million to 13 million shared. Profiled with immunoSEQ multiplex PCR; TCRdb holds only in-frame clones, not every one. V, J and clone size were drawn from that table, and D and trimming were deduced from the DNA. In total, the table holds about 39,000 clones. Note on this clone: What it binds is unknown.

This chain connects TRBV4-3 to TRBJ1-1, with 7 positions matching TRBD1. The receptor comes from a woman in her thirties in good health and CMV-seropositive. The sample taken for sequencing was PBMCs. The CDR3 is CASSQGQGRDTEAFF. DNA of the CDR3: TGCGCCAGCAGCCAAGGACAGGGTAGGGACACTGAAGCTTTCTTT.